This note documents a single TCR beta chain sequence. The method was immunoSEQ multiplex PCR; TCRdb's version includes in-frame clones alone and lacks a portion of them. The data hold 60,000 to 90,000 clones, with 90% to 95% observed a single time. The data were taken from a study of technical replicates of blood from several donors. Germline lookup yields CDR1 ENHRY and CDR2 SYGVKD. Between the trimmed V and J ends, which lost 10 bases and 7 bases, there was a span of 20 bases. The CDR3 runs to 13 residues. The sequence was obtained from a human donor in good health. Sequencing used T cells isolated from PBMCs. This chain links TRBV10-3 with TRBJ2-7; maybe TRBD1 (6 bases). CDR3 coding DNA: TGTGCCAGCCTGGACAGCCCGTTCCAGGAGCAGTACTTC. Its protein product is CASLDSPFQEQYF.